Presented here are 21 T cell receptor beta chains from one specimen sequenced in a study of cytomegalovirus exposure and HLA in healthy donors. Researchers ran the PCR with 60 Vbeta and 13 Jbeta primers. Libraries were prepared by immunoSEQ multiplex PCR; TCRdb keeps only in-frame clonotypes and omits some of them. The sample has about 110,000 clones; over 65% are singletons. The sequenced sample was PBMCs. All receptors come from a female donor in good health and CMV-seropositive.

V gene TRBV4-2 combines with J gene TRBJ2-3, with 8 bases lining up with TRBD2. Germline CDR1 and CDR2: LGHNA and YNFKEQ. This CDR3 has 17 amino acids. With 5 bases clipped from V and 0 bases from J, the junction kept 10 bases outside the gene matches. In nucleotides, the CDR3 is TGTGCCAGCAGCAAATTTACTAGCGGAACTAGCACAGATACGCAGTATTTT. Protein product: CASSKFTSGTSTDTQYF.

The chain recombines TRBV5-1 with TRBJ2-2; 9 bases match TRBD1. J lost 5 bases, V lost 0 bases, and 2 bases had no gene match. Germline V lookup: CDR1 SGHRS, CDR2 YFSETQ. The CDR3 contains 15 residues. The CDR3 sequence is CASSLVGQGTGELFF. The DNA for the CDR3 is TGCGCCAGCAGCTTGGTAGGACAGGGGACCGGGGAGCTGTTTTTT.

In DNA, the CDR3 is TGTGCCAGCAGCTTTGGGGCCGATACGCAGTATTTT. Protein product: CASSFGADTQYF. The chain joins TRBV7-9 to TRBJ2-3; maybe TRBD1 (5 bases). V was pared by 3 bases and J by 6 bases, with 7 bases between. Per germline, CDR1 SEHNR and CDR2 FQNEAQ (reference sequence). This CDR3 has 12 residues. Full variable domain (rest looked up from reference TRBV7-9 and TRBJ2-3): DTGVSQNPRHKITKRGQNVTFRCDPISEHNRLYWYRQTLGQGPEFLTYFQNEAQLEKSRLLSDRFSAERPKGSFSTLEIQRTEQGDSAMYLCASSFGADTQYFGPGTRLTVL.

The V and J genes are TRBV4-1 and TRBJ2-1; 7 bases align to TRBD2. The germline gives CDR1 MGHRA, CDR2 YSYEKL. The CDR3 extends over 16 amino acids. J lost 2 bases, V lost 0 bases, and 4 bases had no gene match. CDR3 nucleotide sequence: TGCGCCAGCAGCCAAGATAAGAGCGGGGCCTACAATGAGCAGTTCTTC. Its translation is CASSQDKSGAYNEQFF.

This chain links TRBV9 with TRBJ2-7; TRBD1 agrees at 7 bases. Losses at the gene ends were 4 bases for V and 3 bases for J; bases not matched to a gene: 7. This CDR3 has 14 amino acids. The germline CDR1 and CDR2 sequences are SGDLS and YYNGEE. The CDR3 spells CASSRGQLDYEQYF. The DNA for the CDR3 is TGTGCCAGCAGCAGGGGACAGTTGGACTACGAGCAGTACTTC.

V gene TRBV7-8 combines with J gene TRBJ2-7, with a possible D match to TRBD1 (5 bases). CDR3 length equals 14 residues. In germline, CDR1 is SGHVS, CDR2 FQNEAQ. V lost 0 bases to trimming and J lost 4 bases, with 10 bases between them. CDR3 nucleotide sequence: TGTGCCAGCAGCTTAGCGGAGACAGAGTACGAGCAGTACTTC. This codes for CASSLAETEYEQYF.

The rearrangement uses TRBV30 and TRBJ2-5; TRBD1 is a possible D gene (5 bases). Germline lookup yields CDR1 GTSNPN and CDR2 SVGIG (reference sequence). This CDR3 contains 14 residues. V was cut by 0 bases and J by 2 bases, with 10 bases left in between. The CDR3 DNA sequence: TGTGCCTGGAGTGTTGCAGGGCTTCAAGAGACCCAGTACTTC. It specifies CAWSVAGLQETQYF.

V and J are TRBV7-9 and TRBJ2-5; TRBD2 aligns across 9 bases. The CDR3 totals 16 residues. Germline V lookup: CDR1 SEHNR, CDR2 FQNEAQ (reference sequence). V lost 5 bases to trimming and J lost 0 bases; unmatched junction nucleotides: 7. The CDR3 nucleotides are TGTGCCAGCAGCCCCCTAGCGGGACCTTACCAAGAGACCCAGTACTTC. Amino acid sequence: CASSPLAGPYQETQYF.

This sequence joins TRBV5-1 and TRBJ1-1; perhaps TRBD1 as D (6 bases). V shed 1 base and J shed 5 bases, with 18 bases lying between them. Germline CDR1 and CDR2: SGHRS and YFSETQ. The CDR3 runs to 16 residues. The CDR3 protein is CASSLNRDVVGTEAFF. The CDR3 nucleotides are TGCGCCAGCAGCTTGAACAGGGACGTTGTGGGTACTGAAGCTTTCTTT.

The V call is TRBV21-1, the J call TRBJ2-7; the table gives TRBD1 as D, unverified against the DNA. TRBV21-1 corresponds to a pseudogene. The CDR3 totals 15 residues. CDR3 sequence: CAGFSGTTSSYEQYF. CDR3 coding DNA: TGTGCCGGGTTTTCCGGGACAACCAGCTCCTACGAGCAGTACTTC.

CDR3 region: CASSTSGGRFYNEQFF. DNA of the CDR3: TGTGCCAGCAGTACTTCAGGCGGGAGGTTCTACAATGAGCAGTTCTTC. The rearrangement links TRBV28 to TRBJ2-1; 8 bases fit TRBD2. The CDR3 totals 16 residues. Germline CDR1 MDHEN, CDR2 SYDVKM. The ends lost 5 bases at V and 3 bases at J; junction bases unmatched: 9.

The chain combines TRBV7-2 with TRBJ2-5, with D tentatively TRBD2 (6 bases). The V end lost 6 bases, the J end lost 1 base, and 9 bases lay between the germline ends. The CDR3 sequence is 13 residues long. CDR1 and CDR2 (germline): SGHTA, FQGNSA. CDR3 amino acids: CASSSGLQETQYF. The CDR3 coding sequence is TGTGCCAGCAGTTCGGGACTCCAAGAGACCCAGTACTTC.

This clone has more than one count but fewer than ten. This rearrangement joins TRBV7-2 to TRBJ1-1; 11 nucleotides agree with TRBD1. Germline values: CDR1 SGHTA, CDR2 FQGNSA. V shed 1 base, J shed 5 bases, and the junction held 3 bases outside the gene matches. The CDR3 is 15 amino acids. The CDR3 sequence: CASSLEGTGGTEAFF. CDR3 in DNA: TGTGCCAGCAGCTTAGAGGGGACAGGGGGAACTGAAGCTTTCTTT.

This chain links TRBV6-6 with TRBJ2-7; 9 bases line up with TRBD1. The CDR3 extends over 14 amino acids. V was pared by 1 base and J by 5 bases, with 3 bases of the junction left unmatched. Per germline, CDR1 MNHNY and CDR2 SVGAGI (reference sequence). The CDR3 loop reads CASSYYRGQDEQYF. DNA for the CDR3: TGTGCCAGCAGTTACTACAGGGGGCAGGACGAGCAGTACTTC.

The CDR3 DNA follows: TGTGCCAGCAGCTGGGGGGGCTATGGCTACACCTTC. The encoded protein is CASSWGGYGYTF. The chain carries TRBV28 and TRBJ1-2, with D tentatively TRBD1 (5 bases). The germline gives CDR1 MDHEN, CDR2 SYDVKM. This CDR3 has 12 residues. V dropped 6 bases and J dropped 4 bases, with 9 bases sitting between them.

The CDR3, as DNA: TGTGCCAGCAGTTTGAGGACCGGGGAGCTGTTTTTT. Amino acid sequence: CASSLRTGELFF. The rearrangement joins TRBV28 to TRBJ2-2, with unresolved D. Trimming removed 3 bases at V and 5 bases at J, with 4 bases between. This CDR3 is built from 12 residues. In germline, CDR1 is MDHEN, CDR2 SYDVKM.

The chain couples TRBV4-1 to TRBJ2-1, with TRBD2 matching 13 bases. The CDR3 runs to 16 residues. Germline CDR1 is MGHRA and CDR2 is YSYEKL. V was pared by 2 bases and J by 3 bases, with 1 base of the junction left unmatched. This CDR3 is CASSQWTSGGYNEQFF. The CDR3 DNA reads as TGCGCCAGCAGCCAATGGACTAGCGGGGGCTACAATGAGCAGTTCTTC.

CDR3 nucleotides: TGCGCCAGCAGCTTAGACGGACAGGGCTCTCACACCTTC. Its protein product is CASSLDGQGSHTF. The genes are TRBV5-1 and TRBJ1-2; the match to TRBD1 covers 8 bases. Germline trimming cut 2 bases from V and 12 bases from J; bases unmatched to any gene: 9. Germline-derived CDR1 and CDR2 are SGHRS and YFSETQ. CDR3 length: 13 residues.

This clone was recorded a few times. The chain joins TRBV5-1 to TRBJ1-1; possibly TRBD1 for D (5 bases). V was shortened by 6 bases and J by 3 bases, with 18 bases between the two germline ends. The CDR3 is 15 amino acids. The germline V gene encodes CDR1 SGHRS and CDR2 YFSETQ. The CDR3: CASTPSGTGDTEAFF. CDR3 sequence (DNA): TGCGCCAGCACCCCAAGTGGGACGGGGGACACTGAAGCTTTCTTT.

The rearrangement uses TRBV6-1 and TRBJ2-5; the D is unclear. Germline CDR1 reads MNHNS; CDR2 reads SASEGT. V was cut by 0 bases and J by 4 bases, with 15 bases left in between. CDR3 length: 16 residues. CDR3 in DNA: TGTGCCAGCAGTGAAGCGTCGGTGGCGGCCCGAGAGACCCAGTACTTC. Its protein is CASSEASVAARETQYF.

V and J are TRBV28 and TRBJ1-4; D may be TRBD1 (5 bases). CDR1 is MDHEN, CDR2 SYDVKM, per germline. The V and J ends lost 5 bases and 7 bases respectively, with 23 bases between them. This CDR3 is built from 17 residues. CDR3 bases: TGTGCCAGCAGTCCCCCTGCAGGGAAAGGAGATAGTGAAAAACTGTTTTTT. Translating it yields CASSPPAGKGDSEKLFF.